The T cell receptor (beta chain) described here comes from a study of cytomegalovirus exposure and HLA in healthy donors. Primers included in the PCR were 60 Vbeta and 13 Jbeta primers. Sequencing used immunoSEQ multiplex PCR; TCRdb keeps in-frame clones, though not all of them. The sample holds some 130,000 clones, 70% to 80% seen once. This sequence was found in a young man in good health and CMV-seronegative. The sequencing input was PBMCs.

CDR3 sequence (DNA): TGTGCCTGGAGTGTGGCCGGGTGGTACGAGCAGTACTTC. Translation: CAWSVAGWYEQYF. The chain carries TRBV30 and TRBJ2-7, with no clear D. Looked up from germline, CDR1 is GTSNPN and CDR2 is SVGIG (reference sequence). This CDR3 comprises 13 residues. Trimming removed 0 bases from V and 4 bases from J, with 10 bases in between.